This entry describes one TCR beta chain. This entry belongs to a study of blood T cell repertoires in COVID-19. In the study overall: Some COVID-19 samples were acute and others convalescent; all came from the United States, Italy and Spain. From T cells, B-cell-depleted T cells, or PBMCs came the material, which was cDNA or gDNA.

Study processing details: Estimated nucleated cell counts came from reference gene primer amplification. Here immunoSEQ multiplex PCR was the method, and the copy in TCRdb shows in-frame clones only, minus some. V and J calls plus clone size are reproduced from that table; the DNA served to infer D and trimming. The table lists around 58,000 clones, roughly nine tenths of them singletons, with 5.5% to 7.5% in the top ten. The origin of this receptor is a woman aged 55-69 years with active or convalescent COVID-19. Sequencing was done on a sample of peripheral blood.

The CDR3 DNA follows: TGTGCCAGCTCCCCTTCCTCCTATAATTCACCCCTCCACTTT. Translating gives CASSPSSYNSPLHF. This chain uses TRBV6-5 with TRBJ1-6; D not certain. Trimming took 8 bases from V and 0 from J, leaving 8 bases between them. CDR1 and CDR2 (germline): MNHEY, SVGAGI. CDR3 length: 14 residues.